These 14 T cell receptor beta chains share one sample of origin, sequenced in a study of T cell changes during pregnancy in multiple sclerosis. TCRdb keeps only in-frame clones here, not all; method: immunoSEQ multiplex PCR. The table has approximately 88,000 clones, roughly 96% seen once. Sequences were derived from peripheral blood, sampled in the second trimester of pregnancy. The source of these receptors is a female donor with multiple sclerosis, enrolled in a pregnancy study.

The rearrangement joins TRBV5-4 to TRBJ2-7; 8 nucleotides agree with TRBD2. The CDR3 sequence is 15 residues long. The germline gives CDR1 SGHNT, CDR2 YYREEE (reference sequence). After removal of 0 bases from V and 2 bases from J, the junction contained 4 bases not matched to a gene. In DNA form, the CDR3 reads TGTGCCAGCAGCTTGGAGGCGGGAGGAACCTACGAGCAGTACTTC. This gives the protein CASSLEAGGTYEQYF.

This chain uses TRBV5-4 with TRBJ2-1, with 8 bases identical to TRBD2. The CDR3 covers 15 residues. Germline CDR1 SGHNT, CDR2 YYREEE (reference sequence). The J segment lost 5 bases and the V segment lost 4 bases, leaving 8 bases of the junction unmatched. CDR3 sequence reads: CASSAGLALHNEQFF. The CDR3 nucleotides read TGTGCCAGCAGCGCCGGACTAGCACTCCACAATGAGCAGTTCTTC.

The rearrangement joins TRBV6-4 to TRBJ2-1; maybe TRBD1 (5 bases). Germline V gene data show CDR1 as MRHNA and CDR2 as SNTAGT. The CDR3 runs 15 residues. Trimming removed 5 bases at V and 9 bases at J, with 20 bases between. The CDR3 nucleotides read TGTGCCAGCAGTCAAGGGCCAGGACATACGGGTGAGCAGTTCTTC. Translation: CASSQGPGHTGEQFF.

The CDR3 reads CASSMRMLNGYTF. DNA of the CDR3: TGTGCCAGTAGTATGAGAATGTTGAATGGCTACACCTTC. The rearrangement joins TRBV19 to TRBJ1-2; D gene uncertain. Looked up from germline, CDR1 is LNHDA and CDR2 is SQIVND (reference sequence). This CDR3 contains 13 residues. Trimming removed 3 bases from V and 6 bases from J, with 11 bases in between. The full variable domain, completed using reference TRBV19 and TRBJ1-2, is DGGITQSPKYLFRKEGQNVTLSCEQNLNHDAMYWYRQDPGQGLRLIYYSQIVNDFQKGDIAEGYSVSREKKESFPLTVTSAQKNPTAFYLCASSMRMLNGYTFGSGTRLTVV.

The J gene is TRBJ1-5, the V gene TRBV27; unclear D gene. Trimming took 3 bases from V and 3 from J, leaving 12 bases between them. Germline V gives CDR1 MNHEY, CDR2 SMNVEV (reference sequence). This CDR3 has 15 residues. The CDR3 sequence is CASSFWGEVNQPQHF. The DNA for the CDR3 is TGTGCCAGCAGTTTTTGGGGAGAGGTCAATCAGCCCCAGCATTTT.

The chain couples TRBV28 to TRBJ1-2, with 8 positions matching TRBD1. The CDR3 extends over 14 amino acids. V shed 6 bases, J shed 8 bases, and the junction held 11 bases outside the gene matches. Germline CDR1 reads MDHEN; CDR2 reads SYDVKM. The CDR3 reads CASRPGGALLGYTF. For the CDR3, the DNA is TGTGCCAGCAGACCAGGGGGCGCGTTGCTCGGCTACACCTTC.

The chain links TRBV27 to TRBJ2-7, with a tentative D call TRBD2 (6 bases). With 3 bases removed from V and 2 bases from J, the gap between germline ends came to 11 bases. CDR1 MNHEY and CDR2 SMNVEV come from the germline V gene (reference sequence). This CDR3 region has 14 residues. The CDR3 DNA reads TGTGCCAGCAGTTTGGCGGGGAGGACCTACGAGCAGTACTTC. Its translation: CASSLAGRTYEQYF.

CDR3 sequence reads: CASSSPRDRRRNVLTF. DNA of the CDR3: TGTGCCAGCAGCTCACCCCGGGACAGGCGGCGGAACGTCCTGACTTTC. The rearrangement links TRBV11-2 to TRBJ2-6, with 8 bases identical to TRBD1. CDR3 length equals 16 residues. Looked up from germline, CDR1 is SGHAT and CDR2 is FQNNGV. J was trimmed by 10 bases and V by 4 bases; bases with no gene match: 12. The full variable domain, with the rest looked up from reference TRBV11-2 and TRBJ2-6, is EAGVAQSPRYKIIEKRQSVAFWCNPISGHATLYWYQQILGQGPKLLIQFQNNGVVDDSQLPKDRFSAERLKGVDSTLKIQPAKLEDSAVYLCASSSPRDRRRNVLTFGAGSRLTVL.

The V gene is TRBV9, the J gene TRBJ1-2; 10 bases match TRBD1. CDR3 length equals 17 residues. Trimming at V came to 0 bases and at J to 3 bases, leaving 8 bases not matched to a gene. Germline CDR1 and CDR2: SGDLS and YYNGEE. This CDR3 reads CASSVGDSGQGHYGYTF. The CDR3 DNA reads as TGTGCCAGCAGCGTAGGAGATTCGGGACAGGGGCACTATGGCTACACCTTC.

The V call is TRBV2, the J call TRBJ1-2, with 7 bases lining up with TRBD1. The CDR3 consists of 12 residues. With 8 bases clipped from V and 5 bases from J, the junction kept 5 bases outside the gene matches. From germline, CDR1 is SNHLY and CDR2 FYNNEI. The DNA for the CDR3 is TGTGCCAGCGGGGGACAGTCTTATGGCTACACCTTC. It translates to CASGGQSYGYTF.

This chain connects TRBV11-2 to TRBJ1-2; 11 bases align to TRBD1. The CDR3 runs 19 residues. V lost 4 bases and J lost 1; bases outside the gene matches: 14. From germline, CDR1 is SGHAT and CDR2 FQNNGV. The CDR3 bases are TGTGCCAGCAGCTATGGACCTTCCCAGGGACAGGGGGTTAACTATGGCTACACCTTC. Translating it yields CASSYGPSQGQGVNYGYTF.

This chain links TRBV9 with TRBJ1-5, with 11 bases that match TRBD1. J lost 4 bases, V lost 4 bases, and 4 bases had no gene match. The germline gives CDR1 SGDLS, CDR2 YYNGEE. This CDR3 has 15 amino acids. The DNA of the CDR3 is TGTGCCAGCAGCCGGACAGGGGGCAGAAATCAGCCCCAGCATTTT. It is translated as CASSRTGGRNQPQHF.

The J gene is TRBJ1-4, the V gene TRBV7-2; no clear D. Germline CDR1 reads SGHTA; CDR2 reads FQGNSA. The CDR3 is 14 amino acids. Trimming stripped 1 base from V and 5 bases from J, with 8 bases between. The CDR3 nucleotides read TGTGCCAGCAGCTTAGGGCCCTCGAATGAAAAACTGTTTTTT. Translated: CASSLGPSNEKLFF.

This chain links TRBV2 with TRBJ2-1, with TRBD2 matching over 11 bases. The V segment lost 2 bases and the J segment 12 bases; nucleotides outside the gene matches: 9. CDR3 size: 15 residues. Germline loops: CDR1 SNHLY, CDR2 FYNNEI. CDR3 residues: CASSENTSGSMSQFF. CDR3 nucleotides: TGTGCCAGCAGTGAAAATACTAGCGGGAGTATGTCGCAGTTCTTC.